One sample yielded the 32 T cell receptor beta chains listed below, sequenced in a study of T cells in Graves' hyperthyroidism and ophthalmopathy. TCR beta CDR3 region amplification was performed from RNA transcripts. TCR CDR3 underwent first-round RT-PCR with the HTBI primer set. In TCRdb, the multiplex PCR reads were re-called with MiXCR into one record per CDR3 protein. The sample has approximately 640,000 distinct CDR3 sequences, roughly 16% seen once. Sequencing was performed on blood. The receptors here all came from a woman aged 25 to 45 with Graves' hyperthyroidism.

This clonotype was counted ten times or more. This chain uses TRBV2 with TRBJ2-7; possible D gene TRBD2, 5 bases. V was pared by 4 bases and J by 2 bases, with 12 bases between. The germline V gene has CDR1 SNHLY and CDR2 FYNNEI. The CDR3 totals 14 residues. The CDR3 region is CASSGSDWTYEQYF. Here the CDR3 DNA reads TGTGCCAGCAGTGGATCGGACTGGACCTACGAGCAGTACTTC. Using reference TRBV2 and TRBJ2-7 for the parts outside the CDR3, the full variable domain is EPEVTQTPSHQVTQMGQEVILRCVPISNHLYFYWYRQILGQKVEFLVSFYNNEISEKSEIFDDQFSVERPDGSNFTLKIRSTKLEDSAMYFCASSGSDWTYEQYFGPGTRLTVT.

At least ten counts were recorded for this clonotype. J is TRBJ1-2 and V is TRBV3-1; D not resolved. The ends were cut back, 4 bases at V and 7 bases at J, with 7 bases in the middle. Germline V lookup: CDR1 LGHDT, CDR2 YNNKEL (reference sequence). CDR3 length: 11 amino acids. Written as DNA, the CDR3 is TGTGCCAGCAGCCCCGGGTCTGGCTACACCTTC. It is translated as CASSPGSGYTF.

This clonotype was picked up many times. The chain has TRBV20-1 and TRBJ2-1; D might be TRBD2 (6 bases). Trimming removed 1 base at V and 1 base at J, with 11 bases between. This CDR3 is built from 15 residues. Germline CDR1 DFQATT, CDR2 SNEGSKA (reference sequence). The CDR3 loop reads CSARGDSKSYNEQFF. The CDR3 DNA sequence: TGCAGTGCTAGAGGGGACTCGAAATCCTACAATGAGCAGTTCTTC.

Note on this clonotype: This could be a read error, since a much larger clone is one nucleotide away. The chain has TRBV7-9 and TRBJ2-5; TRBD2 aligns across 8 bases. The CDR3 is 15 amino acids. The germline V gene has CDR1 SEHNR and CDR2 FQNEAQ (reference sequence). The CDR3 here is CAGSPIGREGATQYF. For the CDR3, the DNA is TGTGCCGGCAGCCCCATCGGGAGGGAAGGGGCGACCCAGTACTTC.

The chain employs TRBV7-8 and TRBJ1-1; TRBD1 aligns across 8 bases. V dropped 5 bases and J dropped 6; count of bases not matched to a gene: 8. The CDR3 is 14 amino acids. Germline V CDR1 and CDR2: SGHVS, FQNEAQ. The CDR3 sequence is CASSAQGAVAEAFF. Here the CDR3 DNA reads TGTGCCAGCAGCGCGCAGGGGGCCGTAGCTGAAGCTTTCTTT.

This chain joins TRBV7-2 and TRBJ2-5; no firm D call. The V end lost 2 bases, the J end lost 1 base, and 11 bases lay between the germline ends. Germline values: CDR1 SGHTA, CDR2 FQGNSA. The CDR3 consists of 15 residues. The CDR3 is CASSLYKESQETQYF. The DNA for the CDR3 is TGTGCCAGCAGCTTATACAAAGAGTCCCAAGAGACCCAGTACTTC.

This clonotype was counted only a few times. V is TRBV11-3 and J is TRBJ2-2; TRBD1 matches at 8 bases. The V gene's germline CDR1 is SGHNT and CDR2 YENEEA. The CDR3 contains 18 residues. Unmatched junction bases numbered 17, after V lost 6 bases and J lost 5 bases. The CDR3 DNA follows: TGTGCCAGCAGGCAGCTGGGGGGACAGGCATCGTATACCGGGGAGCTGTTTTTT. Translating it yields CASRQLGGQASYTGELFF.

This clonotype has more than one count but fewer than ten. The chain uses TRBV2 and TRBJ2-2, with D possibly TRBD1 on 6 matching bases. The CDR3 has 13 residues. Trimming removed 8 bases at V and 6 bases at J, with 13 bases between. Germline values: CDR1 SNHLY, CDR2 FYNNEI. CDR3 coding DNA: TGTGCCAGCGGACGTCAGGGGCCCGGGGAGCTGTTTTTT. As protein: CASGRQGPGELFF. Looking up the rest from reference TRBV2 and TRBJ2-2 gives the full variable domain: EPEVTQTPSHQVTQMGQEVILRCVPISNHLYFYWYRQILGQKVEFLVSFYNNEISEKSEIFDDQFSVERPDGSNFTLKIRSTKLEDSAMYFCASGRQGPGELFFGEGSRLTVL.

In this sample, this clonotype turned up a few times. At one of its ends the junction is not consistent with the germline gene, which may arise from a read error. V gene TRBV7-2 combines with J gene TRBJ2-7, with 7 bases matching TRBD1. Germline CDR1 reads SGHTA; CDR2 reads FQGNSA. The CDR3 is 13 amino acids. CDR3 region: CATLDRETYEQHF. DNA of the CDR3: TGTGCCACCCTTGACAGGGAAACCTACGAGCAGCACTTC. The full variable domain, in which reference TRBV7-2 and TRBJ2-7 provide the parts outside the CDR3, is GAGVSQSPSNKVTEKGKDVELRCDPISGHTALYWYRQSLGQGLEFLIYFQGNSAPDKSGLPSDRFSAERTGGSVSTLTIQRTQQEDSAVYLCATLDRETYEQHFGPGTRLTVT.

In its sample, this clonotype was seen many times. The chain combines TRBV3-1 with TRBJ1-4, with D unresolved. This CDR3 is built from 13 residues. V lost 0 bases and J lost 8, with 7 bases in between. CDR1 LGHDT and CDR2 YNNKEL come from the germline V gene (reference sequence). The CDR3 coding sequence is TGTGCCAGCAGCCAAGACTCCAGGGAAAAACTGTTTTTT. It translates to CASSQDSREKLFF.

The rearrangement joins TRBV24-1 to TRBJ2-5; D is undetermined. This CDR3 is 12 amino acids long. Germline CDR1 and CDR2: KGHDR and SFDVKD. V was shortened by 0 bases and J by 4 bases, with 2 bases between the two germline ends. The CDR3 DNA reads as TGTGCCACCAGTGATTTGCTAGAGACCCAGTACTTC. It yields the protein CATSDLLETQYF.

The V gene is TRBV7-2, the J gene TRBJ2-5; TRBD1 aligns across 8 bases. Germline values: CDR1 SGHTA, CDR2 FQGNSA. This CDR3 has 13 residues. The J segment lost 5 bases and the V segment lost 4 bases, leaving 3 bases of the junction unmatched. In DNA, the CDR3 is TGTGCCAGCAGCTCAGGGGGCAGGGAGACCCAGTACTTC. This encodes CASSSGGRETQYF.

V is TRBV6-1 and J is TRBJ2-2; 11 bases are a match to TRBD2. V shed 7 bases, J shed 6 bases, and the junction held 1 base outside the gene matches. CDR1 is MNHNS and CDR2 is SASEGT in the germline V gene. The length of the CDR3 is 13 residues. Here the CDR3 reads CASILAGAGELFF. The CDR3 DNA is TGTGCCAGCATACTAGCGGGAGCCGGGGAGCTGTTTTTT.

This clonotype was detected a few times. The chain uses TRBV24-1 and TRBJ1-1; 9 positions agree with TRBD1. J was trimmed by 10 bases and V by 4 bases; bases with no gene match: 9. Germline V gene data show CDR1 as KGHDR and CDR2 as SFDVKD. This CDR3 has 14 residues. The CDR3 region is CATSDTGTGSVAFF. The CDR3 coding sequence is TGTGCCACCAGTGACACCGGGACAGGGTCGGTAGCTTTCTTT.

The rearrangement uses TRBV7-6 and TRBJ2-1; the match to TRBD1 covers 8 bases. The germline V gene has CDR1 SGHVS and CDR2 FNYEAQ. The CDR3 is 16 residues long. The V segment lost 5 bases and the J segment 7 bases; nucleotides outside the gene matches: 13. This chain's CDR3 is CASSLDRGSRGNEQFF. Written as DNA, the CDR3 is TGTGCCAGCAGCCTCGACAGGGGAAGTCGGGGGAATGAGCAGTTCTTC.

In its sample, this clonotype was seen a few times. This chain uses TRBV28 with TRBJ2-7; D remains unclear. Germline V gene sequence: CDR1 MDHEN, CDR2 SYDVKM. V lost 4 bases and J lost 7, with 26 bases in between. This CDR3 spans 17 amino acids. CDR3 region: CASSSLRVLQASWEQYF. The CDR3 DNA sequence: TGTGCCAGCAGTTCCCTTCGTGTGTTGCAGGCCTCTTGGGAGCAGTACTTC. The full variable domain, its missing parts supplied by reference TRBV28 and TRBJ2-7, is DVKVTQSSRYLVKRTGEKVFLECVQDMDHENMFWYRQDPGLGLRLIYFSYDVKMKEKGDIPEGYSVSREKKERFSLILESASTNQTSMYLCASSSLRVLQASWEQYFGPGTRLTVT.

The sample holds many counts of this clonotype. This chain joins TRBV24-1 and TRBJ2-2; tentatively, D is TRBD1 (6 bases). Trimming cost V 6 bases and J 1 base, with 17 bases left between them. The germline V gene has CDR1 KGHDR and CDR2 SFDVKD. The CDR3 contains 17 residues. CDR3 in amino acids: CATSRPKDRMNTGELFF. Written as DNA, the CDR3 is TGTGCCACCAGTAGACCTAAAGACAGGATGAACACCGGGGAGCTGTTTTTT.

The table lists this clonotype with a few counts. This chain joins TRBV19 and TRBJ2-1; perhaps D is TRBD1 or TRBD2 (5 bases each). The CDR3 is 16 amino acids. From germline, CDR1 is LNHDA and CDR2 SQIVND (reference sequence). V shed 1 base and J shed 2 bases, with 12 bases lying between them. For the CDR3, the DNA is TGTGCCAGTAGTATAGGGGGGAAGCGGCCCTACAATGAGCAGTTCTTC. Its translation: CASSIGGKRPYNEQFF.

The rearrangement joins TRBV28 to TRBJ2-3; 8 bases agree with TRBD2. The CDR3 has 15 residues. CDR1 is MDHEN, CDR2 SYDVKM, per germline. V gave up 8 bases and J gave up 2 bases; unmatched junction bases: 9. In nucleotides, the CDR3 is TGTGCCAGCCTTCCGGGCGGGGGGTTCACAGATACGCAGTATTTT. It translates to CASLPGGGFTDTQYF.

V gene TRBV6-1 combines with J gene TRBJ1-3, with D perhaps TRBD1 (6 bases). V dropped 6 bases and J dropped 0 bases, with 12 bases sitting between them. Germline V gene lookup returns CDR1 MNHNS and CDR2 SASEGT. The CDR3 sequence is 15 residues long. This chain's CDR3 is CASRDRSSSGNTIYF. The DNA for the CDR3 is TGTGCCAGCAGAGACAGGTCCAGCTCTGGAAACACCATATATTTT.

This chain joins TRBV5-1 and TRBJ1-1; D is unresolved. Germline V gene lookup returns CDR1 SGHRS and CDR2 YFSETQ. Trimming removed 2 bases from V and 1 base from J, with 15 bases in between. The CDR3 consists of 16 residues. Here the CDR3 DNA reads TGCGCCAGCAGCTTAAGGCCGGAGCCCAAGAACACTGAAGCTTTCTTT. The encoded protein is CASSLRPEPKNTEAFF.

This clonotype appeared a few times. The rearrangement links TRBV5-6 to TRBJ2-2, with unresolved D. The germline V gene encodes CDR1 SGHDT and CDR2 YYEEEE. There are 14 residues in the CDR3. V dropped 0 bases and J dropped 7 bases, with 10 bases sitting between them. CDR3 sequence reads: CASSLGLGDGELFF. CDR3 coding DNA: TGTGCCAGCAGCTTGGGATTGGGCGACGGGGAGCTGTTTTTT.

The sample holds a few counts of this clonotype. The chain links TRBV20-1 to TRBJ2-1; possible D gene TRBD1, 5 bases. CDR1 is DFQATT, CDR2 SNEGSKA, per germline (reference sequence). This CDR3 is 15 amino acids long. V was trimmed by 8 bases and J by 7 bases, leaving 24 bases between them. The CDR3 protein is CSPRGIQAGVNEQFF. CDR3 bases: TGCAGTCCGCGCGGTATACAGGCCGGAGTGAATGAGCAGTTCTTC.

This clonotype was detected many times. The genes are TRBV4-2 and TRBJ2-1; 11 bases map to TRBD2. The CDR3 runs to 17 residues. From germline, CDR1 is LGHNA and CDR2 YNFKEQ. Trimming removed 0 bases from V and 6 bases from J; junction bases left unmatched: 7. The CDR3 DNA follows: TGTGCCAGCAGCCAAGAAGTTTCTAGCGGGAGGATCAATGAGCAGTTCTTC. Translation: CASSQEVSSGRINEQFF.

The chain carries TRBV6-1 and TRBJ2-5, with 12 bases matching TRBD2. CDR3 length equals 14 residues. The trim removed 7 bases at V and 12 bases at J, leaving 12 bases unmatched. Germline values: CDR1 MNHNS, CDR2 SASEGT. The CDR3 coding sequence is TGTGCCAGCACCCCCTCCGGGACTAGCGGGCGGGAGTACTTC. Its protein is CASTPSGTSGREYF.

This rearrangement joins TRBV5-6 to TRBJ1-6; unclear D gene. Germline assignment: CDR1 SGHDT and CDR2 YYEEEE. This CDR3 has 14 amino acids. V lost 4 bases to trimming and J lost 6 bases, with 11 bases between them. The CDR3 sequence: CASSTDGFNSPLHF. The CDR3 nucleotides read TGTGCCAGCAGCACGGACGGGTTTAATTCACCCCTCCACTTT.

This clonotype was observed many times. The CDR3 nucleotides read TGCGCCAGCAGCTTAAGGACTAGCGGGCCTAATGAGCAGTTCTTC. The encoded protein is CASSLRTSGPNEQFF. This chain uses TRBV5-1 with TRBJ2-1; 11 positions agree with TRBD2. Trimming removed 2 bases from V and 7 bases from J; junction bases left unmatched: 5. This CDR3 has 15 residues. Germline V gene lookup returns CDR1 SGHRS and CDR2 YFSETQ.

This clonotype has only a few counts. The rearrangement links TRBV29-1 to TRBJ2-5; 7 nucleotides align to TRBD1. The CDR3 loop spans 12 amino acids. The V gene end was trimmed by 3 bases and the J gene end by 7 bases; junction bases not matched to a gene: 5. Per the germline V gene, CDR1 is SQVTM and CDR2 is ANQGSEA. CDR3 nucleotide sequence: TGCAGCGTTGAGGTCAGACAGGGGACCCAGTACTTC. Its protein product is CSVEVRQGTQYF. Using reference TRBV29-1 and TRBJ2-5 for the parts outside the CDR3, the full variable domain is SAVISQKPSRDICQRGTSLTIQCQVDSQVTMMFWYRQQPGQSLTLIATANQGSEATYESGFVIDKFPISRPNLTFSTLTVSNMSPEDSSIYLCSVEVRQGTQYFGPGTRLLVL.

This clonotype was seen more than once but under ten times. The chain couples TRBV5-1 to TRBJ2-3; D not certain. V lost 4 bases, J lost 3 bases, and 12 bases lay in between. This CDR3 region has 14 residues. Germline CDR1 reads SGHRS; CDR2 reads YFSETQ. The CDR3 coding sequence is TGCGCCAGCAGCAGGTTTGAGAGTACAGATACGCAGTATTTT. Translation gives CASSRFESTDTQYF.

This clonotype occurred many times. This chain connects TRBV28 to TRBJ2-1; D may be TRBD1 (5 bases). CDR1 and CDR2 from the germline V gene are MDHEN and SYDVKM. The CDR3 loop spans 14 amino acids. V lost 5 bases and J lost 6, with 14 bases in between. The CDR3 protein is CASSLTPQGNEQFF. CDR3 nucleotide sequence: TGTGCCAGCAGTCTGACCCCGCAGGGCAATGAGCAGTTCTTC. The whole variable domain, remainder taken from reference TRBV28 and TRBJ2-1, is DVKVTQSSRYLVKRTGEKVFLECVQDMDHENMFWYRQDPGLGLRLIYFSYDVKMKEKGDIPEGYSVSREKKERFSLILESASTNQTSMYLCASSLTPQGNEQFFGPGTRLTVL.

This clonotype was picked up a small number of times. The rearrangement links TRBV13 to TRBJ2-1, with D unclear. V was clipped by 4 bases and J by 5 bases, with 6 bases between them. Germline-derived CDR1 and CDR2 are PRHDT and FYEKMQ (reference sequence). The CDR3 has 12 residues. The DNA for the CDR3 is TGTGCCAGCAGCTCAGCCAACAATGAGCAGTTCTTC. Amino acids: CASSSANNEQFF.

The genes are TRBV10-3 and TRBJ1-2, with TRBD1 matching 9 bases. Germline assignment: CDR1 ENHRY and CDR2 SYGVKD. Germline trimming cut 0 bases from V and 8 bases from J; bases unmatched to any gene: 16. The CDR3 contains 18 residues. The CDR3, as DNA: TGTGCCATCAGTGAGTCGTTGCGGGGGACAGGGCTGGGTAGCGGCTACACCTTC. Encoded protein: CAISESLRGTGLGSGYTF.